These T cell receptor beta chains were read from a single sample in a study of shared T cell receptors in the human thymus. Assay: immunoSEQ multiplex PCR; the TCRdb copy retains only in-frame clones and omits some. The top ten clones hold around 0.0099% of a sample with hundreds of thousands of clones, 80% to 90% of them seen once. The data also belong to a second study, concerning human thymus T cells.

The sample taken for sequencing was thymocytes. The receptors here all came from a girl under three years old with a congenital heart defect. Each CDR3 is given with its conserved first and last residue. The D gene is left open where the match is weak. Part of the rows lack a size; the others show once, few, many or a class for expanded clones.

>NA|few|TRBV11-2|TRBJ2-7
TGTGCCAGCAGCGTCTCAGGGGAAATATTTCGATACGAGCAGTACTTC
CASSVSGEIFRYEQYF
>NA|NA|TRBV6-1|TRBJ2-5
TGTGCCAGCAGTGAATTTTGGGGCGGGACAGCTCAAGAGACCCAGTACTTC
CASSEFWGGTAQETQYF
>TRBD2|NA|TRBV6-5|TRBJ2-1
TGTGCCAGCAGTTACGGGGGGGGATACAATGAGCAGTTCTTC
CASSYGGGYNEQFF
>TRBD1|NA|TRBV18|TRBJ2-7
TGTGCCAGCTCACCTGCCCTCAGACAGGGACCGGGCGAGCAGTACTTC
CASSPALRQGPGEQYF
>NA|once|TRBV29-1|TRBJ1-1
TGCAGCGTTGATGGCAGGCCCCCCCAGAACACTGAAGCTTTCTTT
CSVDGRPPQNTEAFF
>TRBD1|NA|TRBV30|TRBJ1-5
TGTGCCTGGAGTGTACGACAGGGGCATCAGCCCCAGCATTTT
CAWSVRQGHQPQHF
>NA|NA|TRBV6-1|TRBJ1-2
TGTGCCAGCAGAATTCCTCCAGGTCCGGGGGGCTACACCTTC
CASRIPPGPGGYTF
>NA|NA|TRBV28|TRBJ2-7
TGTGCCAGCAGTACTCCAGCTGAGTCAGGCCTTGCCTACGAGCAGTACTTC
CASSTPAESGLAYEQYF
>NA|NA|TRBV7-2|TRBJ1-4
TGTGCCAGCAGCTTAGAGCGTCATGAAAAACTGTTTTTT
CASSLERHEKLFF
>NA|NA|TRBV6-1|TRBJ2-4
TGTGCCAGCAGTGAAATGGGGGCTGCCAAAAACATTCAGTACTTC
CASSEMGAAKNIQYF
>TRBD1|NA|TRBV7-9|TRBJ1-2
TGTGCCAGCAGCTGGGACAGGGGCAAATTCTACTATGGCTACACCTTC
CASSWDRGKFYYGYTF
>TRBD2|NA|TRBV6-1|TRBJ2-7
TGTGCCAGCAGTCACGGGACTAGCGGGACCTACGAGCAGTACTTC
CASSHGTSGTYEQYF
>NA|NA|TRBV7-9|TRBJ1-2
TGTGCCAGCAGCCCCGGGGGGCTCTGTGGCTACACCTTC
CASSPGGLCGYTF
>NA|few|TRBV9|TRBJ2-2
TGTGCCAGCAGCGGTTCGGGGGTTTCCACCGGGGAGCTGTTTTTT
CASSGSGVSTGELFF
>TRBD2|NA|TRBV4-2|TRBJ2-7
TGTGCCAGCAGCCAAGACCCCAAGACTAACCGGACTAGATGGGTCTACGAGCAGTACTTC
CASSQDPKTNRTRWVYEQYF
>TRBD2|NA|TRBV6-1|TRBJ2-3
TGTGCCAGCAGTGAAGCTGGAGGACTAGCGGGGGGGGAGACCACAGATACGCAGTATTTT
CASSEAGGLAGGETTDTQYF
>TRBD1|NA|TRBV25-1|TRBJ2-7
TGTGCCAGCAGTGAATTACGTTTCGGGCAGGGGGTAAAAGCCGAGCAGTACTTC
CASSELRFGQGVKAEQYF
>TRBD1|NA|TRBV5-1|TRBJ2-7
TGCGCCAGCAGGCCGACAGGGTCAATCTCCTACGAGCAGTACTTC
CASRPTGSISYEQYF
>NA|few|TRBV27|TRBJ1-1
TGTGCCAGCAGTTTAAATGGGAGCAACACTGAAGCTTTCTTT
CASSLNGSNTEAFF
>TRBD1|NA|TRBV6-5|TRBJ1-2
TGTGCCAGCAGTTCTCTTCGGACAGGGTCGAGGTATGGCTACACCTTC
CASSSLRTGSRYGYTF
>NA|NA|TRBV4-3|TRBJ1-5
TGCGCCAGCAGCCAAGATTATGCGAGCGGCAATCAGCCCCAGCATTTT
CASSQDYASGNQPQHF
>TRBD1|NA|TRBV4-1|TRBJ1-2
TGCGCCAGCAGCCAAGCTCTTCGACAGGGGAAGTATGGCTACACCTTC
CASSQALRQGKYGYTF
>NA|few|TRBV6-5|TRBJ1-5
TGTGCCAGCAGTTACGGCAGGAACCAAAGCAATCAGCCCCAGCATTTT
CASSYGRNQSNQPQHF
>NA|NA|TRBV6-5|TRBJ1-5
TGTGCCAGCAGGCGCTCTGGCAATCAGCCCCAGCATTTT
CASRRSGNQPQHF
>TRBD1|NA|TRBV5-1|TRBJ1-1
TGCGCCAGCAGCGGCCCGGGACAGGGAGGTGAAGGGACTGAAGCTTTCTTT
CASSGPGQGGEGTEAFF
>NA|NA|TRBV25-1|TRBJ1-1
TGTGCCAGCAGTGAATTCGGGATTGGTGAAGCTTTCTTT
CASSEFGIGEAFF
>NA|NA|TRBV23-1|TRBJ2-7
TGCGCCAGCAGTCAATCGGAAAAAATATCCAGGGTAAAATCCGAGCAGTACTTC
CASSQSEKISRVKSEQYF
>NA|NA|TRBV29-1|TRBJ1-2
TGCAGCGTTGAAGATCGAGTTCCCGATGCTAACTATGGCTACACCTTC
CSVEDRVPDANYGYTF
>NA|NA|TRBV7-9|TRBJ2-5
TGTGCCAGCAGCTCCCCCGGGGGAGCGTACCAAGAGACCCAGTACTTC
CASSSPGGAYQETQYF
>TRBD1|NA|TRBV15|TRBJ1-1
TGTGCCACCAGCAGCGCGAAACCCTGGTTCTACAGGGGTTACACTGAAGCTTTCTTT
CATSSAKPWFYRGYTEAFF
>NA|NA|TRBV5-6|TRBJ1-5
TGTGCCAGCAGCTTGGGGGGCTGGGGCGAACAGCCCCAGCATTTT
CASSLGGWGEQPQHF
>NA|NA|TRBV5-4|TRBJ1-1
TGTGCCAGCAGCTTGGAGGTGGGGGGAGGGGCTTTCTTT
CASSLEVGGGAFF
>NA|once|TRBV27|TRBJ1-6
TGTGCCAGCAGTTTAAGTCACAGGGCCCGTTCACCCCTCCACTTT
CASSLSHRARSPLHF
>TRBD1|NA|TRBV5-1|TRBJ1-1
TGCGCCAGCAGCCGGACAGGGGGAATGAACACTGAAGCTTTCTTT
CASSRTGGMNTEAFF
>NA|NA|TRBV4-3|TRBJ1-2
TGCGCCAGCAGCCAAGATCAAGATACAGGGCCGAACTATGGCTACACCTTC
CASSQDQDTGPNYGYTF
>NA|NA|TRBV28|TRBJ1-5
TGTGCCAGCAGTCCGCGGGAGGGTTTTGTTGGCAATCAGCCCCAGCATTTT
CASSPREGFVGNQPQHF
>NA|NA|TRBV5-8|TRBJ2-5
TGTGCCAGCGGGTTCGGAACTATAGAGACCCAGTACTTC
CASGFGTIETQYF
>NA|NA|TRBV5-1|TRBJ2-3
TGCGCCAGCAGCTTGGAGGCTAGCAGCACAGATACGCAGTATTTT
CASSLEASSTDTQYF
>TRBD1|NA|TRBV5-6|TRBJ1-5
TGTGCCAGCAGCCTGACAGGGACGAATCAGCCCCAGCATTTT
CASSLTGTNQPQHF